This T cell receptor (beta chain) was retrieved from a study of T cells in Graves' hyperthyroidism and ophthalmopathy. The overall study: Peripheral blood was secured at the point of initial diagnosis, before any treatment. Study outcomes and limitations: The model made its ophthalmopathy prediction, and onset followed a median approximately six months later.

The investigators amplified TCR beta CDR3 regions from RNA transcripts. Primed by the HTBI set, a first-round RT-PCR was run on the TCR CDR3. Each CDR3 protein is one row after TCRdb ran MiXCR on the multiplex PCR reads. The sample records hundreds of thousands of distinct CDR3 sequences, 15% to 20% being singletons. The germline CDR1 and CDR2 sequences are SGHTA and FQGNSA. The CDR3 length is 16 residues. V was cut by 6 bases and J by 1 base, with 18 bases left in between. In this sample, this clonotype turned up a few times. The antigen remains undetermined. Input material: blood. The chain is built from TRBV7-2 and TRBJ2-5; a possible D gene is TRBD2 (5 bases). The sequence was collected from a man in his forties or fifties with Graves' ophthalmopathy. The CDR3, as DNA: TGTGCCAGCAGTCGAGGCGGACTTCCCCGCCAAGAGACCCAGTACTTC. Its protein product is CASSRGGLPRQETQYF.